These 12 T cell receptor beta chains originate from one sample sequenced in a study of T-cell memory formation after mild COVID-19. TCRdb re-called the 5' RACE reads with MiXCR, one entry per CDR3 protein. In the table there are around 120,000 distinct CDR3 sequences, about 16% of which are singletons. What was sequenced was PBMCs or a T cell subset sorted from them (not recorded which). Every receptor here comes from an adult woman who had mild COVID-19 (a few samples of this study predate the infection). Cell type and time point are not known.

V gene TRBV5-1 combines with J gene TRBJ2-1; TRBD1 aligns across 7 bases. Germline CDR1 reads SGHRS; CDR2 reads YFSETQ. CDR3 size: 18 residues. Unmatched junction bases numbered 16, after V lost 0 bases and J lost 7 bases. The CDR3 sequence is CASSLADEGAMVWNEQFF. CDR3 in DNA: TGCGCCAGCAGCTTGGCCGACGAGGGGGCGATGGTCTGGAATGAGCAGTTCTTC.

This clonotype was observed a few times. The CDR3 coding sequence is TGTGCCAGCAGTAACCTTGACGGGAGTGGGACAGATACGCAGTATTTT. This codes for CASSNLDGSGTDTQYF. The rearrangement uses TRBV9 and TRBJ2-3; maybe TRBD2 (6 bases). CDR3 size: 16 residues. Per the germline V gene, CDR1 is SGDLS and CDR2 is YYNGEE. The V end was cut by 5 bases, the J end by 3 bases, with 19 bases between.

At least ten counts were recorded for this clonotype. J is TRBJ2-7 and V is TRBV20-1; either TRBD1 or TRBD2 may supply D (5 bases each). CDR1 DFQATT and CDR2 SNEGSKA come from the germline V gene (reference sequence). V was clipped by 0 bases and J by 0 bases, with 12 bases between them. The CDR3 sequence is 15 residues long. The CDR3, as DNA: TGCAGTGCTAGAGATCTGGCAGGGAGCTCCTACGAGCAGTACTTC. It codes for CSARDLAGSSYEQYF.

The table lists this clonotype with a few counts. The chain carries TRBV12-3 or TRBV12-4 and TRBJ1-5; D gene uncertain. The CDR3 loop spans 15 amino acids. V was cut by 2 bases and J by 1 base, with 9 bases left in between. The CDR3 bases are TGTGCCAGCAGTTTATCCCCTGAGAGCAATCAGCCCCAGCATTTT. This encodes CASSLSPESNQPQHF.

V usage is TRBV5-1 and J usage is TRBJ2-1; D possibly corresponds to TRBD2 (5 bases). Germline V CDR1 and CDR2: SGHRS, YFSETQ. This CDR3 spans 17 amino acids. The V end was cut by 5 bases, the J end by 5 bases, with 23 bases between. CDR3 in amino acids: CASSDSGESILHNEQFF. As DNA, the CDR3 is TGCGCCAGCAGTGATTCCGGGGAAAGTATCCTGCACAATGAGCAGTTCTTC.

In this sample, this clonotype turned up once. Sequence at one end of the junction differs from germline and may be a read error. This chain joins TRBV20-1 and TRBJ2-1, with a tentative D call TRBD1 (5 bases). The CDR3 is 15 amino acids. Germline loops: CDR1 DFQATT, CDR2 SNEGSKA (reference sequence). Here the CDR3 DNA reads TGCAGTGCTGGAGACAGAGGATTGATTTACAATGAGCAGTTCTTC. As protein: CSAGDRGLIYNEQFF.

The chain couples TRBV7-7 to TRBJ2-1, with D possibly called TRBD1 or TRBD2 (5 bases each). There are 13 residues in the CDR3. CDR1 is SSHAT, CDR2 FNYEAQ, per germline (reference sequence). Trimming removed 3 bases at V and 8 bases at J, with 11 bases between. CDR3 coding DNA: TGTGCCAGCAGCTTGGGACCCTCCTATGAGCAGTTCTTC. As protein: CASSLGPSYEQFF.

This chain connects TRBV5-1 to TRBJ2-2, with TRBD1 matching over 8 bases. V was pared by 4 bases and J by 7 bases, with 6 bases of the junction left unmatched. Germline values: CDR1 SGHRS, CDR2 YFSETQ. The CDR3 spans 14 residues. The CDR3 DNA sequence: TGCGCCAGCAGCAACGGACAGGGTATCGGGGAGCTGTTTTTT. It yields the protein CASSNGQGIGELFF.

Here the CDR3 DNA reads TGTGCCAGCAGCATCCGGGACAGGGGGCTATATGAGCAGTTCTTC. Translated, it gives CASSIRDRGLYEQFF. The V gene is TRBV5-6, the J gene TRBJ2-1; 12 nucleotides align to TRBD1. The J segment lost 8 bases and the V segment lost 4 bases, leaving 7 bases of the junction unmatched. Germline V gene sequence: CDR1 SGHDT, CDR2 YYEEEE. CDR3 length: 15 amino acids.

There are many counts of this clonotype. J is TRBJ2-5 and V is TRBV5-1; D gene unclear. V dropped 4 bases and J dropped 4 bases, with 14 bases sitting between them. CDR1 is SGHRS, CDR2 YFSETQ, per germline. The CDR3 sequence is 14 residues long. The CDR3 DNA reads TGCGCCAGCAGCCCTGTCGGCAGCCCAGAGACCCAGTACTTC. It is translated as CASSPVGSPETQYF.

This clonotype has more than one count but fewer than ten. The CDR3 DNA reads as TGTGCCAGCAGTGAAGGGGACACGAACGAGCAGTACTTC. Translated: CASSEGDTNEQYF. The rearrangement joins TRBV25-1 to TRBJ2-7; TRBD1 is a possible D gene (6 bases). V lost 2 bases and J lost 5, with 10 bases in between. Germline loops: CDR1 MGHDK, CDR2 SYGVNS. The CDR3 loop spans 13 amino acids.

This clonotype was picked up a small number of times. CDR3: CASSAGQGTYEQYF. CDR3 nucleotides: TGTGCCAGCAGTGCCGGACAGGGTACCTACGAGCAGTACTTC. J is TRBJ2-7 and V is TRBV12-3 or TRBV12-4; 8 bases map to TRBD1. The CDR3 length is 14 residues. V lost 5 bases and J lost 2; bases outside the gene matches: 5.